This is a list of T cell receptor beta chains from one sample in a study of CD8+ T cells in alopecia areata. The protocol was immunoSEQ multiplex PCR, while the TCRdb copy is restricted to in-frame clones and leaves out a portion. The table shows approximately 200,000 clones, with nearly 60% occurring only once. The sequences come from CD4+ T cells sorted from blood, collected at week 24, from a patient treated with tofacitinib. These receptors came from a human donor with alopecia areata. CDR3s include the opening cysteine and the closing phenylalanine or tryptophan. Clone size is shown for a subset of rows, as once, few, many or a class of expanded clone.

v_call clone_size cdr3_aa
TRBV29-1 - CSVEDRAKSDYEQYF
TRBV7-2 - CASSLGGSGANVLTF
TRBV14 - CASSHTDLAGETKQYF
TRBV27 few CASRGMNTEAFF
TRBV29-1 - CSVEDNDGYTF
TRBV30 few CAWTSRGTSRHEQFF
TRBV4-1 few CASSQGSGLAGVDTQYF
TRBV7-3 - CASTIERGLAGKLEQFF
TRBV5-1 few CASSLKPEETQYF
TRBV30 - CAWSRDRELPSYNEQFF
TRBV7-9 few CASSAGLAGYNEQFF
TRBV29-1 - CSVEVPGHTYEQYF
TRBV28 - CASSTPGFGYGYTF
TRBV5-1 few CASSPDDRRSYEQYF
TRBV28 - CASSFRGGTEAFF
TRBV4-2 - CASSQDPRGRGRALNEQFF
TRBV7-3 - CASSPTSGLGNEQFF
TRBV29-1 - CSVVVGGDGNTIYF
TRBV7-8 - CASSFGQLNTEAFF
TRBV5-1 few CASSLEYTDTQYF
TRBV2 - CASSDQGGNTIYF
TRBV4-2 - CASSQGDRVSNQPQHF
TRBV6-1 - CASSETGGYQPQHF
TRBV7-8 few CASRTVGETQYF
TRBV30 - CACTQTGLEYQETQYF
TRBV7-9 - CASTLRGGLAKNIQYF
TRBV10-3 - CAIRGQGDQPQHF
TRBV30 - CAGGLAGRDEQFF
TRBV29-1 few CSVEGLTGRTDTQYF
TRBV7-9 few CASSLVQIEQYF
TRBV7-2 - CASSPTSGRVSYEQYF
TRBV4-3 - CASSLQADLGVDTQYF
TRBV7-2 - CASSLDLATDTQYF
TRBV30 - CAWSVLHRNTGELFF
TRBV4-1 once CASSQDQRSYEQYF
TRBV5-1 - CASAGPLSGANVLTF
TRBV6-1 - CASSEVQGGVYF
TRBV30 - CAWAVHFNYGYTF
TRBV19 - CASNDRSRTDTQYF
TRBV5-1 - CASSLQGTGELFF
TRBV23-1 few CASSQFVVF
TRBV25-1 - CASSEYGGYSGNTIYF